The rows below give T cell receptor beta chains drawn from one sample of a study of T cell responses to AZD1222 COVID-19 vaccine. Produced via immunoSEQ multiplex PCR; TCRdb's table is partial and in-frame only. Of under 150,000 clones listed, 92% were seen once; the top ten hold about a tenth. Here the sequenced sample was peripheral blood, taken 28 days after the second AZD1222 dose. The receptors were sampled from an adult who received the AZD1222 COVID-19 vaccine. Each CDR3 is given with its conserved first and last residue. The order of the fields is D gene, clone size, J gene, V gene, CDR3 length, CDR3 protein, CDR3 DNA. A D gene is named only where the DNA matches it firmly. Some rows mark clone size as missing; the rest say once, few, many or name a class of expanded clone.

d_call: NA; clone_size: NA; j_call: TRBJ1-5; v_call: TRBV4-1; cdr3_length: 14; cdr3_aa: CASSQGWGNQPQHF; cdr3_nt: TGCGCCAGCAGCCAAGGCTGGGGGAATCAGCCCCAGCATTTT
d_call: NA; clone_size: NA; j_call: TRBJ1-1; v_call: TRBV7-2; cdr3_length: 14; cdr3_aa: CASSLSADNTEAFF; cdr3_nt: TGTGCCAGCAGTTTGAGTGCAGACAACACTGAAGCTTTCTTT
d_call: TRBD2; clone_size: NA; j_call: TRBJ2-7; v_call: TRBV4-2; cdr3_length: 15; cdr3_aa: CASSPGLAGGYEQYF; cdr3_nt: TGTGCCAGCAGCCCGGGACTAGCGGGCGGCTACGAGCAGTACTTC
d_call: NA; clone_size: NA; j_call: TRBJ2-1; v_call: TRBV19; cdr3_length: 13; cdr3_aa: CASSIGWGNEQFF; cdr3_nt: TGTGCCAGTAGTATCGGATGGGGGAATGAGCAGTTCTTC
d_call: NA; clone_size: NA; j_call: TRBJ1-1; v_call: TRBV12-3/TRBV12-4; cdr3_length: 13; cdr3_aa: CASSFSGDTEAFF; cdr3_nt: TGTGCCAGCAGTTTTTCGGGGGACACTGAAGCTTTCTTT
d_call: NA; clone_size: NA; j_call: TRBJ1-1; v_call: TRBV7-9; cdr3_length: 14; cdr3_aa: CASSLNVQSTEAFF; cdr3_nt: TGTGCCAGCAGCTTAAATGTACAGAGCACTGAAGCTTTCTTT
d_call: NA; clone_size: once; j_call: TRBJ1-1; v_call: TRBV12-3/TRBV12-4; cdr3_length: 12; cdr3_aa: CASRGANTEAFF; cdr3_nt: TGTGCCAGCAGAGGGGCGAACACTGAAGCTTTCTTT
d_call: NA; clone_size: medium-sized; j_call: TRBJ1-1; v_call: TRBV7-8; cdr3_length: 12; cdr3_aa: CASSRVGTEAFF; cdr3_nt: TGTGCCAGCAGCCGGGTTGGCACTGAAGCTTTCTTT
d_call: NA; clone_size: NA; j_call: TRBJ1-1; v_call: TRBV27; cdr3_length: 13; cdr3_aa: CASSSRGNTEAFF; cdr3_nt: TGTGCCAGCAGTAGCAGGGGGAACACTGAAGCTTTCTTT
d_call: NA; clone_size: NA; j_call: TRBJ1-1; v_call: TRBV9; cdr3_length: 15; cdr3_aa: CASSPRQVMNTEAFF; cdr3_nt: TGTGCCAGCAGCCCTAGACAGGTAATGAACACTGAAGCTTTCTTT
d_call: NA; clone_size: NA; j_call: TRBJ1-5; v_call: TRBV28; cdr3_length: 15; cdr3_aa: CASSLSAGWIQPQHF; cdr3_nt: TGTGCCAGCAGTTTATCGGCAGGGTGGATTCAGCCCCAGCATTTT
d_call: NA; clone_size: NA; j_call: TRBJ1-1; v_call: TRBV7-9; cdr3_length: 13; cdr3_aa: CASSPGDYGGAFF; cdr3_nt: TGTGCCAGCAGCCCCGGGGACTACGGGGGAGCTTTCTTT
d_call: NA; clone_size: NA; j_call: TRBJ1-1; v_call: TRBV6-5; cdr3_length: 16; cdr3_aa: CASSYTGPYMNTEAFF; cdr3_nt: TGTGCCAGCAGTTACACAGGGCCGTACATGAACACTGAAGCTTTCTTT
d_call: NA; clone_size: NA; j_call: TRBJ2-5; v_call: TRBV5-4; cdr3_length: 15; cdr3_aa: CASSPSTGYQETQYF; cdr3_nt: TGTGCCAGCAGCCCCTCAACAGGGTACCAAGAGACCCAGTACTTC
d_call: NA; clone_size: NA; j_call: TRBJ1-2; v_call: TRBV6-2/TRBV6-3; cdr3_length: 13; cdr3_aa: CASSQQGNGGYTF; cdr3_nt: TGTGCCAGCAGCCAACAGGGTAATGGAGGCTACACCTTC
d_call: NA; clone_size: NA; j_call: TRBJ1-2; v_call: TRBV18; cdr3_length: 11; cdr3_aa: CASSRGEGYTF; cdr3_nt: TGTGCCAGCTCACGGGGCGAAGGCTACACCTTC
d_call: TRBD2; clone_size: NA; j_call: TRBJ2-7; v_call: TRBV11-2; cdr3_length: 13; cdr3_aa: CAAGGRDSYEQYF; cdr3_nt: TGTGCCGCGGGGGGGCGGGACTCCTACGAGCAGTACTTC
d_call: NA; clone_size: NA; j_call: TRBJ2-1; v_call: TRBV28; cdr3_length: 14; cdr3_aa: CASSLIPGGTEQFF; cdr3_nt: TGTGCCAGCAGTTTAATTCCAGGTGGGACAGAGCAGTTCTTC
d_call: NA; clone_size: NA; j_call: TRBJ1-2; v_call: TRBV12-3/TRBV12-4; cdr3_length: 12; cdr3_aa: CASSLATYGYTF; cdr3_nt: TGTGCCAGCAGTTTAGCGACATATGGCTACACCTTC
d_call: NA; clone_size: many; j_call: TRBJ2-6; v_call: TRBV4-2; cdr3_length: 16; cdr3_aa: CASSQEEGVGANVLTF; cdr3_nt: TGTGCCAGCAGCCAAGAGGAGGGGGTTGGGGCCAACGTCCTGACTTTC
d_call: NA; clone_size: NA; j_call: TRBJ2-1; v_call: TRBV7-9; cdr3_length: 16; cdr3_aa: CASSGPPGPLYNEQFF; cdr3_nt: TGTGCCAGCAGCGGCCCTCCGGGACCCCTCTACAATGAGCAGTTCTTC
d_call: NA; clone_size: once; j_call: TRBJ1-5; v_call: TRBV21-1; cdr3_length: 13; cdr3_aa: CASSKVWRQPQHF; cdr3_nt: TGTGCCAGCAGCAAAGTTTGGCGTCAGCCCCAGCATTTT
d_call: NA; clone_size: NA; j_call: TRBJ2-7; v_call: TRBV11-3; cdr3_length: 13; cdr3_aa: CASSLDNGYEQYF; cdr3_nt: TGTGCCAGCAGCTTGGATAACGGATACGAGCAGTACTTC
d_call: TRBD1; clone_size: NA; j_call: TRBJ1-4; v_call: TRBV28; cdr3_length: 15; cdr3_aa: CASTARTGVGEKLFF; cdr3_nt: TGTGCCAGCACCGCGAGGACAGGGGTAGGGGAAAAACTGTTTTTT
d_call: NA; clone_size: once; j_call: TRBJ1-6; v_call: TRBV9; cdr3_length: 14; cdr3_aa: CASSVGLVTTPLHF; cdr3_nt: TGTGCCAGCAGCGTAGGACTAGTCACGACACCCCTCCACTTT
d_call: NA; clone_size: NA; j_call: TRBJ1-1; v_call: TRBV7-9; cdr3_length: 13; cdr3_aa: CASSLAMNTEAFF; cdr3_nt: TGTGCCAGCAGCTTGGCGATGAACACTGAAGCTTTCTTT
d_call: NA; clone_size: NA; j_call: TRBJ1-1; v_call: TRBV4-1; cdr3_length: 15; cdr3_aa: CASSPTGGGNTEAFF; cdr3_nt: TGCGCCAGCAGCCCCACGGGCGGGGGGAACACTGAAGCTTTCTTT
d_call: NA; clone_size: NA; j_call: TRBJ2-3; v_call: TRBV19; cdr3_length: 16; cdr3_aa: CASSPGRGADTDTQYF; cdr3_nt: TGTGCCAGTAGCCCCGGTAGGGGCGCCGACACAGATACGCAGTATTTT
d_call: NA; clone_size: NA; j_call: TRBJ2-4; v_call: TRBV28; cdr3_length: 13; cdr3_aa: CASSFGRGVIQYF; cdr3_nt: TGTGCCAGCAGTTTCGGTAGGGGGGTCATTCAGTACTTC
d_call: TRBD1; clone_size: NA; j_call: TRBJ1-1; v_call: TRBV19; cdr3_length: 13; cdr3_aa: CAITDRVGTEAFF; cdr3_nt: TGTGCCATTACAGACAGGGTGGGCACTGAAGCTTTCTTT
d_call: NA; clone_size: NA; j_call: TRBJ1-6; v_call: TRBV6-6; cdr3_length: 17; cdr3_aa: CASSHQDTRIYNSPLHF; cdr3_nt: TGTGCCAGCAGTCACCAGGACACGAGGATCTATAATTCACCCCTCCACTTT
d_call: NA; clone_size: NA; j_call: TRBJ1-1; v_call: TRBV12-3/TRBV12-4; cdr3_length: 13; cdr3_aa: CASSFPGETEAFF; cdr3_nt: TGTGCCAGCAGTTTCCCAGGGGAGACTGAAGCTTTCTTT